Listed here are 21 T cell receptor beta chains from one sample, sequenced in a study of T cell responses to AZD1222 COVID-19 vaccine. Libraries were prepared by immunoSEQ multiplex PCR; TCRdb keeps only in-frame clonotypes and omits some of them. The table includes 150,000 or so clones, 94% detected once. This specimen was peripheral blood, taken 28 days after the second AZD1222 dose. These receptors were obtained from an adult who received the AZD1222 COVID-19 vaccine.

The rearrangement uses TRBV30 and TRBJ1-2; 12 positions match TRBD1. J was trimmed by 8 bases and V by 3 bases; bases with no gene match: 4. This CDR3 spans 13 amino acids. Germline CDR1 and CDR2: GTSNPN and SVGIG (reference sequence). The CDR3 reads CAWRGTGGKGYTF. The CDR3 DNA reads as TGTGCCTGGAGGGGGACAGGGGGCAAGGGCTACACCTTC.

The J gene is TRBJ1-4, the V gene TRBV21-1. TRBV21-1 constitutes a pseudogene. There are 16 residues in the CDR3. CDR3 region: CASSYPMGGGHEKLFF. In DNA form, the CDR3 reads TGTGCCAGCAGCTACCCCATGGGGGGGGGTCATGAAAAACTGTTTTTT.

The gene calls are TRBV18 and TRBJ2-3, with a tentative D call TRBD2 (6 bases). This CDR3 spans 16 amino acids. Trimming pared 1 base from V and 2 bases from J, leaving 13 bases between. CDR1 KGHSH and CDR2 LQKENI come from the germline V gene. CDR3 sequence (DNA): TGTGCCAGCTCACCACTAGGAGGGAGTCTCACAGATACGCAGTATTTT. Protein: CASSPLGGSLTDTQYF.

The chain has TRBV6-5 and TRBJ2-7; D call uncertain. The germline V gene encodes CDR1 MNHEY and CDR2 SVGAGI. The CDR3 length is 16 residues. Trimming removed 2 bases at V and 0 bases at J, with 14 bases between. CDR3 sequence: CASSYGRYPSSYEQYF. The DNA of the CDR3 is TGTGCCAGCAGTTACGGTCGCTATCCGAGCTCCTACGAGCAGTACTTC.

The chain links TRBV29-1 to TRBJ2-7; TRBD1 aligns across 7 bases. With 7 bases clipped from V and 6 bases from J, the junction kept 15 bases outside the gene matches. Germline CDR1 is SQVTM and CDR2 is ANQGSEA. CDR3 length equals 14 residues. The CDR3 loop reads CSAQGEGAWGEQYF. The CDR3 DNA is TGCAGCGCCCAGGGAGAGGGGGCGTGGGGCGAGCAGTACTTC.

V gene TRBV14 combines with J gene TRBJ2-1, with D tentatively TRBD1 (6 bases). The CDR3 has 16 amino acids. Germline loops: CDR1 SGHDN, CDR2 FVKESK. Trimming pared 2 bases from V and 0 bases from J, leaving 11 bases between. CDR3 in amino acids: CASSQSRGSSYNEQFF. The CDR3 DNA is TGTGCCAGCAGCCAATCAAGGGGGAGCTCCTACAATGAGCAGTTCTTC.

This clone has just one count. V and J are TRBV7-9 and TRBJ1-1, with TRBD1 as a possible D gene (5 bases). The germline V gene encodes CDR1 SEHNR and CDR2 FQNEAQ (reference sequence). Trimming pared 0 bases from V and 2 bases from J, leaving 7 bases between. The CDR3 sequence is 14 residues long. The CDR3 nucleotides are TGTGCCAGCAGCTTAGCAGGGGCCAACACTGAAGCTTTCTTT. This translates into CASSLAGANTEAFF.

This clone showed up just once. The chain combines TRBV3-1 (or the pseudogene TRBV3-2) with TRBJ2-3; D assignment may be TRBD1 or TRBD2 (5 bases each). V was trimmed by 0 bases and J by 4 bases, leaving 20 bases between them. Germline values: CDR1 LGHDT, CDR2 YNNKEL (reference sequence). This CDR3 is 18 amino acids long. Written as DNA, the CDR3 is TGTGCCAGCAGCCAAGAAGCTTGGGACCCACAGTACCCAGATACGCAGTATTTT. This sequence encodes CASSQEAWDPQYPDTQYF.

V gene TRBV6-6 combines with J gene TRBJ1-1; D remains ambiguous. This CDR3 is built from 12 residues. Germline V gene sequence: CDR1 MNHNY, CDR2 SVGAGI (reference sequence). The ends were cut back, 6 bases at V and 3 bases at J, with 8 bases in the middle. Written as DNA, the CDR3 is TGTGCCAGCAGGCGCCAAGACACTGAAGCTTTCTTT. Residues: CASRRQDTEAFF.

This sequence joins TRBV14 and TRBJ2-3, with TRBD1 as a possible D gene (6 bases). V was pared by 4 bases and J by 4 bases, with 15 bases between. The CDR3 totals 15 residues. Looked up from germline, CDR1 is SGHDN and CDR2 is FVKESK. CDR3 DNA sequence: TGTGCCAGCAGCCGTACAGGGTTTGTAGCAGATACGCAGTATTTT. It yields the protein CASSRTGFVADTQYF.

The J gene is TRBJ1-2, the V gene TRBV6-1, with a possible D match to TRBD1 (5 bases). CDR1 MNHNS and CDR2 SASEGT come from the germline V gene. V shed 2 bases and J shed 6 bases, with 19 bases lying between them. The length of the CDR3 is 16 residues. The CDR3: CASSETGGFLGNGYTF. As DNA, the CDR3 is TGTGCCAGCAGTGAAACCGGGGGATTTTTGGGGAATGGCTACACCTTC.

The chain combines TRBV28 with TRBJ2-3, with 10 nucleotides matching TRBD1. The CDR3 sequence is 16 residues long. CDR1 is MDHEN, CDR2 SYDVKM, per germline. Trimming removed 6 bases from V and 4 bases from J; junction bases left unmatched: 10. CDR3: CASSTRQGARADTQYF. For the CDR3, the DNA is TGTGCCAGCAGCACCAGACAGGGGGCGAGGGCAGATACGCAGTATTTT.

V is TRBV5-4 and J is TRBJ1-6; TRBD1 aligns across 7 bases. Germline CDR1 and CDR2: SGHNT and YYREEE (reference sequence). The CDR3 is made up of 17 amino acids. The V gene end was trimmed by 4 bases and the J gene end by 6 bases; junction bases not matched to a gene: 13. This CDR3 is CASSEISRDSINSPLHF. In DNA form, the CDR3 reads TGTGCCAGCAGCGAAATCAGCCGGGACAGTATTAATTCACCCCTCCACTTT.

The J gene is TRBJ1-2, the V gene TRBV2; D unresolved. Germline assignment: CDR1 SNHLY and CDR2 FYNNEI. CDR3 length: 11 residues. Deletions cut 2 bases from V and 8 bases from J, with 6 bases between. CDR3 amino acids: CASSEWEGYTF. For the CDR3, the DNA is TGTGCCAGCAGTGAATGGGAAGGCTACACCTTC.

The chain has TRBV19 and TRBJ1-1; maybe TRBD1 (5 bases). Trimming cost V 5 bases and J 0 bases, with 10 bases left between them. The CDR3 covers 14 residues. CDR1 and CDR2 from the germline V gene are LNHDA and SQIVND (reference sequence). CDR3 coding DNA: TGTGCCAGTAGTCGCTGGGGCATGAACACTGAAGCTTTCTTT. It is translated as CASSRWGMNTEAFF.

The rearrangement uses TRBV5-6 and TRBJ2-7; D is undetermined. The CDR3 is made up of 15 amino acids. CDR1 and CDR2 from the germline V gene are SGHDT and YYEEEE. V lost 0 bases to trimming and J lost 4 bases, with 14 bases between them. DNA for the CDR3: TGTGCCAGCAGCTTGGGCAGAACTCGACTTTACGAGCAGTACTTC. Translating gives CASSLGRTRLYEQYF.

This clone was seen a few times. The rearrangement links TRBV19 to TRBJ1-3; D might be TRBD1 (5 bases). The germline V and J ends were trimmed by 10 bases and 0 bases, with 13 bases remaining between them. Germline CDR1 and CDR2: LNHDA and SQIVND (reference sequence). The CDR3 covers 14 residues. The CDR3 DNA is TGTGCCACCAGGGCAGGACACTCTGGAAACACCATATATTTT. This translates into CATRAGHSGNTIYF.

This chain connects TRBV19 to TRBJ2-7; 9 nucleotides align to TRBD1. V lost 4 bases to trimming and J lost 4 bases; unmatched junction nucleotides: 5. This CDR3 spans 14 amino acids. Germline values: CDR1 LNHDA, CDR2 SQIVND (reference sequence). The CDR3: CASSTRGQGYEQYF. As DNA, the CDR3 is TGTGCCAGTAGTACCCGGGGACAGGGTTACGAGCAGTACTTC.

CDR3 residues: CASSLEIPIGNQPQHF. As DNA, the CDR3 is TGTGCCAGCAGTTTAGAGATACCTATAGGCAATCAGCCCCAGCATTTT. The chain carries TRBV28 and TRBJ1-5; no clear D gene. Germline assignment: CDR1 MDHEN and CDR2 SYDVKM. This CDR3 comprises 16 residues. Trimming took 2 bases from V and 2 from J, leaving 13 bases between them.

The genes are TRBV28 and TRBJ2-1, with 8 bases matching TRBD2. With 2 bases clipped from V and 3 bases from J, the junction kept 9 bases outside the gene matches. The germline V gene has CDR1 MDHEN and CDR2 SYDVKM. The CDR3 contains 17 residues. The CDR3 here is CASSLLSGSIVYNEQFF. The CDR3 region has the DNA TGTGCCAGCAGTTTACTCAGCGGGAGTATAGTCTACAATGAGCAGTTCTTC.

This chain links TRBV18 with TRBJ1-5; D unclear. The germline V and J ends were trimmed by 4 bases and 5 bases, with 9 bases remaining between them. In germline, CDR1 is KGHSH, CDR2 LQKENI. CDR3 length: 13 amino acids. CDR3 coding DNA: TGTGCCAGCTCACGTCTCGGGGATCAGCCCCAGCATTTT. It is translated as CASSRLGDQPQHF.